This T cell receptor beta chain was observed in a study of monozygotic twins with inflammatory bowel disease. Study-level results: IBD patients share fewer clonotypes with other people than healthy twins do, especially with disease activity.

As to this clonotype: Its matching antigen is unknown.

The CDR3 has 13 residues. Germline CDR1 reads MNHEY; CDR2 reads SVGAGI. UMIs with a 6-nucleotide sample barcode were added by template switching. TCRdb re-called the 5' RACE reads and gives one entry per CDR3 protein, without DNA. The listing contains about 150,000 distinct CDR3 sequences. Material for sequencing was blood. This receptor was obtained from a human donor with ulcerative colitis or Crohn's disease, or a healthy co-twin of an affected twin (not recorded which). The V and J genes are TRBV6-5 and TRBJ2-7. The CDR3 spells CASSPQGPHEQYF.